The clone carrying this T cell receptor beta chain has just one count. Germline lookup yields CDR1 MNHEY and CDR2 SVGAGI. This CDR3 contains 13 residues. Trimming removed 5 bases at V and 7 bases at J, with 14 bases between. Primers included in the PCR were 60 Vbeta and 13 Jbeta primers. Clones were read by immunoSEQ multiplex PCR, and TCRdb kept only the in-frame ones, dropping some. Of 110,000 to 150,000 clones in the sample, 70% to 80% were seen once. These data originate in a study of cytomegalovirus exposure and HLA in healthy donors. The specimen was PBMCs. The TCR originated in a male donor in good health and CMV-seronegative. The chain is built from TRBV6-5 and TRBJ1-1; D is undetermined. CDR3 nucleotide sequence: TGTGCCAGCAGTCTCCTCCCTAGTGTTGAAGCTTTCTTT. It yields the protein CASSLLPSVEAFF.